This passage covers 3 T cell receptor beta chains from one sample sequenced in a study of patients with pleural tuberculosis. TCRdb reprocessed the reads with MiXCR, giving one entry per CDR3 protein. The repertoire holds approximately 53,000 distinct CDR3 sequences, about 7.9% seen once, with about 17% in the top ten. The origin of the receptors is a human donor with pleural tuberculosis.

Ten or more counts support this clonotype. The chain carries TRBV19 and TRBJ2-1; 7 bases fit TRBD2. The V and J ends lost 1 base and 7 bases, in that order; junction bases with no gene match: 4. Germline-derived CDR1 and CDR2 are LNHDA and SQIVND (reference sequence). The CDR3 sequence is 14 residues long. In DNA, the CDR3 is TGTGCCAGTAGTATAGTGCGGGAGATAAATGAGCAGTTCTTC. Translating it yields CASSIVREINEQFF.

This clonotype was found many times. The chain combines TRBV18 with TRBJ2-5, with D perhaps TRBD1 (5 bases). V shed 5 bases and J shed 7 bases, with 11 bases lying between them. Germline assignment: CDR1 KGHSH and CDR2 LQKENI. CDR3 length equals 12 residues. The CDR3, as DNA: TGTGCCAGCTCATCAGACCAGGGGACCCAGTACTTC. This sequence encodes CASSSDQGTQYF.

This clonotype was recorded many times. The chain uses TRBV20-1 and TRBJ1-2; D is perhaps TRBD1 (5 bases). CDR1 and CDR2 (germline): DFQATT, SNEGSKA (reference sequence). The CDR3 has 14 amino acids. V was pared by 3 bases and J by 8 bases, with 19 bases between. Here the CDR3 reads CSARNRDGVEGYTF. As DNA, the CDR3 is TGCAGTGCTAGGAACCGGGACGGAGTGGAAGGCTACACCTTC.